One and the same sample provided the 10 T cell receptor beta chains below, sequenced in a study of T cell changes during pregnancy in multiple sclerosis (dated by TCRdb to 2018 to 2020). Preparation of the library involved the immunoSEQ multiplex PCR assay. TCRdb re-hosts the immuneACCESS table, in-frame sequences only. Its copies lack some clones; in the studies checked, an unresolved V gene accounts for under half of them, and the cause for the rest is not known. The sample records tens of thousands of clones, approximately 87% of which are singletons. 9% to 9.5% of the sample is held by the ten biggest clonotypes. Sample: peripheral blood, taken after pregnancy. These receptors all come from a female donor in good health, enrolled as a control in a pregnancy study.

CDR3 DNA sequence: TGTGCCAGCACCCCCCAGACAGCTAACTATGGCTACACCTTC. This sequence encodes CASTPQTANYGYTF. The V gene is TRBV7-2, the J gene TRBJ1-2; D is perhaps TRBD1 (5 bases). Trimming removed 7 bases at V and 0 bases at J, with 12 bases between. The CDR3 spans 14 residues. Germline lookup yields CDR1 SGHTA and CDR2 FQGNSA.

This clone appeared once. The chain joins TRBV14 to TRBJ2-3, with D tentatively TRBD1 (6 bases). The CDR3 is 15 amino acids. CDR1 is SGHDN, CDR2 FVKESK, per germline. Trimming left V 4 bases short and J 2 bases short, with 13 bases between. The CDR3 reads CASSLLGHSTDTQYF. CDR3 DNA: TGTGCCAGCAGCCTTTTGGGACACTCCACAGATACGCAGTATTTT. Combining the CDR3 with reference TRBV14 and TRBJ2-3 gives the whole variable domain EAGVTQFPSHSVIEKGQTVTLRCDPISGHDNLYWYRRVMGKEIKFLLHFVKESKQDESGMPNNRFLAERTGGTYSTLKVQPAELEDSGVYFCASSLLGHSTDTQYFGPGTRLTVL.

The rearrangement joins TRBV18 to TRBJ2-2; a possible D gene is TRBD2 (5 bases). This CDR3 is 16 amino acids long. V lost 0 bases and J lost 2, with 10 bases in between. The germline V gene has CDR1 KGHSH and CDR2 LQKENI. The CDR3 DNA reads TGTGCCAGCTCACCACCGAAGGGAGTCAACACCGGGGAGCTGTTTTTT. Its translation is CASSPPKGVNTGELFF.

The V gene is TRBV29-1, the J gene TRBJ2-1; a weak D match, TRBD2 (7 bases). V was shortened by 3 bases and J by 1 base, with 13 bases between the two germline ends. The length of the CDR3 is 15 residues. Germline CDR1 SQVTM, CDR2 ANQGSEA. This CDR3 is CSVDRGAQSYNEQFF. Here the CDR3 DNA reads TGCAGCGTTGATCGGGGGGCTCAGTCCTACAATGAGCAGTTCTTC.

The J gene is TRBJ1-5, the V gene TRBV10-3, with 9 positions matching TRBD1. V lost 4 bases and J lost 5; bases outside the gene matches: 3. Per the germline V gene, CDR1 is ENHRY and CDR2 is SYGVKD. CDR3 length: 14 amino acids. CDR3 in amino acids: CAISADRGYQPQHF. In nucleotides, the CDR3 is TGTGCCATCAGTGCCGACAGGGGGTATCAGCCCCAGCATTTT.

The chain is built from TRBV5-6 and TRBJ1-5; D unclear. There are 15 residues in the CDR3. The V gene's germline CDR1 is SGHDT and CDR2 YYEEEE. Trimming stripped 2 bases from V and 2 bases from J, with 11 bases between. The CDR3 region has the DNA TGTGCCAGCAGCTTATGGGTTGGAGGCAATCAGCCCCAGCATTTT. Amino acid sequence: CASSLWVGGNQPQHF.

This clone occurred a few times. The rearrangement links TRBV6-1 to TRBJ1-2; D remains ambiguous. The ends were cut back, 10 bases at V and 5 bases at J, with 8 bases in the middle. Germline CDR1 is MNHNS and CDR2 is SASEGT. This CDR3 has 10 amino acids. In DNA form, the CDR3 reads TGTGCCACCGAAGAGTATGGCTACACCTTC. Protein sequence: CATEEYGYTF.

This rearrangement joins TRBV19 to TRBJ2-5, with 13 bases that match TRBD2. V shed 6 bases and J 3 bases; nucleotides not matched to a gene: 10. The CDR3 sequence is 17 residues long. The germline gives CDR1 LNHDA, CDR2 SQIVND (reference sequence). CDR3 amino acids: CASRNPTSGRTKETQYF. The DNA of the CDR3 is TGTGCCAGTAGAAACCCGACTAGCGGGAGGACCAAAGAGACCCAGTACTTC.

The chain links TRBV5-1 to TRBJ1-1, with D perhaps TRBD1 (5 bases). Germline lookup yields CDR1 SGHRS and CDR2 YFSETQ. CDR3 length: 14 amino acids. The V and J ends lost 4 bases and 1 base respectively, with 11 bases between them. The CDR3 nucleotides read TGCGCCAGCAGCCCGGGACTCTGGAACACTGAAGCTTTCTTT. It is translated as CASSPGLWNTEAFF. The full variable domain, with the rest looked up from reference TRBV5-1 and TRBJ1-1, is KAGVTQTPRYLIKTRGQQVTLSCSPISGHRSVSWYQQTPGQGLQFLFEYFSETQRNKGNFPGRFSGRQFSNSRSEMNVSTLELGDSALYLCASSPGLWNTEAFFGQGTRLTVV.

The chain combines TRBV6-1 with TRBJ1-5; TRBD1 matches 10 bases. The CDR3 totals 14 residues. V trimming: 11 bases; J trimming: 6 bases; junction bases outside the gene matches: 10. Germline lookup yields CDR1 MNHNS and CDR2 SASEGT. Here the CDR3 DNA reads TGTGCCGCCGGAGGGGGACAGGGGAGTCAGCCCCAGCATTTT. Its protein is CAAGGGQGSQPQHF.